This T cell receptor beta chain came from a study of shared clonotypes between healthy human individuals. Study findings and constraints: In a handful of donors, about 5% of naive CD4 clonotypes appeared in common. In contrast to clonotypes shared by all four donors, non-shared clonotypes had lower generation probabilities.

Germline lookup yields CDR1 SEHNR and CDR2 FQNEAQ (reference sequence). J lost 3 bases, V lost 3 bases, and 11 bases had no gene match. The CDR3 runs 16 residues. CD8 cells regarded as naive lacked CD45RO, were positively chosen for CCR7, and omitted terminally differentiated effector memory CD45RA+ cells. In regard to this clone: Antigen unknown.

Every subset's genomic DNA went evenly onto several immunoSEQ plates. In the original analysis: ImmunoSEQ sequences covered only the junction and lacked quality scores; filtering therefore differed. Method: immunoSEQ multiplex PCR; TCRdb's copy keeps in-frame clones and lacks some. V and J calls and clone size are given by that table; D and trimming were obtained from the DNA. The sample comprises roughly 810,000 clones, about 97% of which are singletons, and over 0.2% rests with the top ten. This TCR was recovered from a man aged 25-45 years in good health. Material for sequencing was naive CD8+ T cells sorted from blood. The rearrangement uses TRBV7-9 and TRBJ2-7; 7 bases agree with TRBD2. CDR3 in DNA: TGTGCCAGCAGCTTCCATATTGTGGGAGGGGACTACGAGCAGTACTTC. This sequence encodes CASSFHIVGGDYEQYF.